This T cell receptor beta chain was profiled in a study of shared clonotypes between healthy human individuals. Study at large: CD4 naive cells filled three plates per donor, CD4 memory three, CD8 naive two and CD8 memory one.

The trim removed 8 bases at V and 0 bases at J, leaving 25 bases unmatched. The CDR3 length is 20 residues. Several immunoSEQ 96-well plates shared each subset's DNA, each plate a replicate. The DNA input per sorted-subset replicate PCR was 200 ng, corresponding to some 27,000 T cell genomes. This table comes from immunoSEQ multiplex PCR, and its TCRdb copy is limited to in-frame clones, with some not included. The sample lists about 2,200,000 clones, 90% to 95% seen once, with under 2% in the top ten. Terminally differentiated effector memory CD45RA+ cells were excluded from the naive CD8 cells, which were CD45RO-negative and positively selected for CCR7. All participating donors were Caucasian adults from Nashville, Tennessee.

This receptor was obtained from a man between 18 and 29 years old in good health. Some clones in this sample may be carry-over from other donors' samples. Sequencing was performed on naive CD8+ T cells from PBMCs. The chain links TRBV6-7 to TRBJ2-7; 7 bases agree with TRBD2. TRBV6-7 is sorted into the ORF group, with uncertain function. For the CDR3, the DNA is TGTGCCAGCCCCCAGGTTTGGATCTTTCCGGGACTACCTCTCTCCTACGAGCAGTACTTC. Protein product: CASPQVWIFPGLPLSYEQYF.